The 21 T cell receptor beta chains in this list originate from one sample, sequenced in a study of cytomegalovirus exposure and HLA in healthy donors. PCR employed 60 Vbeta and 13 Jbeta primers. TCRdb's table, derived via immunoSEQ multiplex PCR, lists solely in-frame clones and lacks some. The sample consists of some 120,000 clones, about 60% of them appearing once. Sequenced: PBMCs. The receptors here all came from a woman aged 25 to 45 in good health and CMV-seronegative.

In DNA, the CDR3 is TGTGCCAGCAGCCAACCTGAGACTAGCTCTACGCAGTATTTT. Translation: CASSQPETSSTQYF. The chain uses TRBV5-4 and TRBJ2-3; 7 bases fit TRBD2. This CDR3 is built from 14 residues. Germline V CDR1 and CDR2: SGHNT, YYREEE (reference sequence). After removal of 4 bases from V and 8 bases from J, the junction contained 10 bases not matched to a gene.

The V gene is TRBV12-5, the J gene TRBJ1-3, with 9 bases aligning to TRBD1. This CDR3 is 15 amino acids long. Per germline, CDR1 LGHNT and CDR2 FRNRAP. V gave up 6 bases and J gave up 0 bases; unmatched junction bases: 3. The CDR3 region has the DNA TGTGCTAGTGGGATGGGACAGGGCTCTGGAAACACCATATATTTT. This gives the protein CASGMGQGSGNTIYF.

The chain links TRBV5-6 to TRBJ2-1; no firm D call. Germline V gene sequence: CDR1 SGHDT, CDR2 YYEEEE. This CDR3 is built from 15 residues. Between the trimmed V and J ends, which lost 0 bases and 4 bases, there was a span of 11 bases. The CDR3 loop is CASSLASSGYNEQFF. The CDR3 nucleotides read TGTGCCAGCAGCTTGGCTAGTAGTGGGTACAATGAGCAGTTCTTC.

V usage is TRBV30 and J usage is TRBJ1-1; 9 nucleotides match TRBD1. The V segment lost 2 bases and the J segment 3 bases; nucleotides outside the gene matches: 10. Per germline, CDR1 GTSNPN and CDR2 SVGIG (reference sequence). The CDR3 consists of 16 residues. The DNA of the CDR3 is TGTGCCTGGAGTAAACAGGGGGCCCTAAGGTACACTGAAGCTTTCTTT. It is translated as CAWSKQGALRYTEAFF.

J is TRBJ2-3 and V is TRBV28; 8 bases match TRBD2. Trimming took 5 bases from V and 0 from J; bases not matched to a gene: 16. CDR3 length: 19 amino acids. CDR1 is MDHEN, CDR2 SYDVKM, per germline. CDR3 sequence (DNA): TGTGCCAGCAGTATCAAGCGGGAGAAGTCCTCCTCTAGCACAGATACGCAGTATTTT. It specifies CASSIKREKSSSSTDTQYF.

V and J are TRBV4-3 and TRBJ2-6; possible D gene TRBD2, 5 bases. CDR1 and CDR2 from the germline V gene are LGHNA and YSLEER. Trimming shortened V by 2 bases and J by 0 bases, and 8 bases separated the two germline ends. The CDR3 is made up of 16 amino acids. The CDR3 protein is CASSQSGDSGANVLTF. CDR3 nucleotides: TGCGCCAGCAGCCAATCCGGGGACTCTGGGGCCAACGTCCTGACTTTC.

This clone has a handful of counts. The V and J genes are TRBV18 and TRBJ2-2, with 7 bases aligning to TRBD1. Germline loops: CDR1 KGHSH, CDR2 LQKENI. The V gene end was trimmed by 3 bases and the J gene end by 0 bases; junction bases not matched to a gene: 1. The CDR3 spans 15 residues. In DNA, the CDR3 is TGTGCCAGCTCACCTGGACAGGCGAACACCGGGGAGCTGTTTTTT. Amino acid sequence: CASSPGQANTGELFF.

V and J are TRBV25-1 and TRBJ1-1; D may be TRBD1 (5 bases). Germline V gene sequence: CDR1 MGHDK, CDR2 SYGVNS. This CDR3 has 12 amino acids. Trimming stripped 6 bases from V and 11 bases from J, with 16 bases between. The CDR3 bases are TGTGCCAGCAGGGGGGGTGGACCTTCTGCTTTCTTT. Amino acids: CASRGGGPSAFF. The complete variable domain, with remaining parts taken from reference TRBV25-1 and TRBJ1-1, reads EADIYQTPRYLVIGTGKKITLECSQTMGHDKMYWYQQDPGMELHLIHYSYGVNSTEKGDLSSESTVSRIRTEHFPLTLESARPSHTSQYLCASRGGGPSAFFGQGTRLTVV.

This clone showed up just a few times. This sequence joins TRBV4-3 and TRBJ2-6, with D perhaps matching TRBD1 (5 bases). The germline V gene encodes CDR1 LGHNA and CDR2 YSLEER. V gave up 0 bases and J gave up 0 bases, with 15 bases separating them. The CDR3 is 19 amino acids. The CDR3 sequence: CASSQEGWQGSSGANVLTF. The CDR3 DNA sequence: TGCGCCAGCAGCCAAGAAGGGTGGCAGGGCTCCTCTGGGGCCAACGTCCTGACTTTC.

This chain links TRBV9 with TRBJ2-1; D unclear. The CDR3 has 14 residues. V shed 0 bases and J shed 0 bases, with 4 bases lying between them. Looked up from germline, CDR1 is SGDLS and CDR2 is YYNGEE. CDR3 protein: CASSVVSSYNEQFF. Here the CDR3 DNA reads TGTGCCAGCAGCGTAGTGAGCTCCTACAATGAGCAGTTCTTC. The full variable domain, rest sourced from reference TRBV9 and TRBJ2-1, is DSGVTQTPKHLITATGQRVTLRCSPRSGDLSVYWYQQSLDQGLQFLIQYYNGEERAKGNILERFSAQQFPDLHSELNLSSLELGDSALYFCASSVVSSYNEQFFGPGTRLTVL.

This clone showed up just a few times. The chain uses TRBV19 and TRBJ2-5; 9 bases map to TRBD2. Germline V CDR1 and CDR2: LNHDA, SQIVND (reference sequence). The trim removed 9 bases at V and 2 bases at J, leaving 7 bases unmatched. The CDR3 spans 14 residues. The CDR3, as DNA: TGTGCCAGCCGCGGCCTAGCGGGGCAAGAGACCCAGTACTTC. Translated: CASRGLAGQETQYF.

The J gene is TRBJ2-3, the V gene TRBV2; 12 nucleotides agree with TRBD1. The germline V gene has CDR1 SNHLY and CDR2 FYNNEI. This CDR3 comprises 16 residues. Germline trimming cut 6 bases from V and 2 bases from J; bases unmatched to any gene: 6. CDR3 nucleotide sequence: TGTGCCAGCAGCCTTGGGACAGGGGGCCACACAGATACGCAGTATTTT. Translation: CASSLGTGGHTDTQYF.

This clone turned up a few times. CDR3 in amino acids: CASSSVPGSSYEQYF. The CDR3 region has the DNA TGTGCCAGCAGCTCGGTACCGGGGAGCTCCTACGAGCAGTACTTC. The chain employs TRBV7-8 and TRBJ2-7; D is possibly TRBD2 (5 bases). The CDR3 runs to 15 residues. Trimming took off 4 bases at V and 0 bases at J, with 13 bases between the two ends. The germline gives CDR1 SGHVS, CDR2 FQNEAQ.

The chain couples TRBV10-3 to TRBJ2-7; a possible D gene is TRBD1 (5 bases). The CDR3 sequence is 15 residues long. Per germline, CDR1 ENHRY and CDR2 SYGVKD. V gave up 3 bases and J gave up 5 bases, with 17 bases separating them. The CDR3 bases are TGTGCCATCAGTGAAGCAAGGGGCCCCCCCCACGAGCAGTACTTC. This gives the protein CAISEARGPPHEQYF.

The chain links TRBV15 to TRBJ2-6; D is ambiguous. Germline CDR1 reads LNHNV; CDR2 reads YYDKDF (reference sequence). Trimming stripped 0 bases from V and 1 base from J, with 4 bases between. The CDR3 consists of 15 residues. For the CDR3, the DNA is TGTGCCACCAGCAGAGATCCGTCTGGGGCCAACGTCCTGACTTTC. Its translation is CATSRDPSGANVLTF.

The chain uses TRBV14 and TRBJ2-7; no reliable D call. The CDR3 totals 12 residues. CDR1 is SGHDN and CDR2 is FVKESK in the germline V gene. Trimming took off 1 base at V and 2 bases at J, with 3 bases between the two ends. CDR3 DNA sequence: TGTGCCAGCAGCCAAGTCACCTACGAGCAGTACTTC. Its protein is CASSQVTYEQYF. The full variable domain, completed using reference TRBV14 and TRBJ2-7, is EAGVTQFPSHSVIEKGQTVTLRCDPISGHDNLYWYRRVMGKEIKFLLHFVKESKQDESGMPNNRFLAERTGGTYSTLKVQPAELEDSGVYFCASSQVTYEQYFGPGTRLTVT.

This sequence joins TRBV6-1 and TRBJ2-5, with TRBD2 matching 8 bases. The junction had 3 bases not matched to a gene; V was cut back by 4 bases and J by 2 bases. Germline V CDR1 and CDR2: MNHNS, SASEGT. The CDR3 is made up of 14 amino acids. CDR3 nucleotide sequence: TGTGCCAGCAGTGTTTTAGCGGGACAAGAGACCCAGTACTTC. Amino acid sequence: CASSVLAGQETQYF.

This chain links TRBV28 with TRBJ1-2; D not certain. V gave up 5 bases and J gave up 4 bases, with 8 bases separating them. Germline CDR1 is MDHEN and CDR2 is SYDVKM. The CDR3 is 12 amino acids. The CDR3 nucleotides are TGTGCCAGCAGTCGCGGCCTCTATGGCTACACCTTC. This gives the protein CASSRGLYGYTF.

V is TRBV2 and J is TRBJ1-5, with a tentative D call TRBD1 (6 bases). The CDR3 loop spans 14 amino acids. The germline V gene encodes CDR1 SNHLY and CDR2 FYNNEI. The germline V and J ends were trimmed by 8 bases and 0 bases, with 11 bases remaining between them. The CDR3 here is CASARGNSNQPQHF. DNA of the CDR3: TGTGCCAGCGCCAGGGGAAATAGCAATCAGCCCCAGCATTTT.

CDR3 sequence reads: CASAGQEGDTQYF. In nucleotides, the CDR3 is TGTGCCAGCGCAGGACAGGAGGGAGATACGCAGTATTTT. The chain has TRBV6-4 and TRBJ2-3; D is perhaps TRBD1 (7 bases). Deletions cut 8 bases from V and 5 bases from J, with 14 bases between. CDR3 length equals 13 residues. The germline CDR1 and CDR2 sequences are MRHNA and SNTAGT.

V and J are TRBV2 and TRBJ2-7; TRBD1 aligns across 7 bases. This CDR3 has 15 residues. Per germline, CDR1 SNHLY and CDR2 FYNNEI. V trimming: 5 bases; J trimming: 1 base; junction bases outside the gene matches: 8. The CDR3 bases are TGTGCCAGCAGTCCAGAACCGGGACAGTCCTACGAGCAGTACTTC. Its protein is CASSPEPGQSYEQYF.